The 7 T cell receptor beta chains below were found in one sample sequenced in a study of OX40 agonist ivuxolimab in advanced cancers. Method: immunoSEQ multiplex PCR; TCRdb's copy keeps in-frame clones and lacks some. The sample shows around 56,000 clones, around nine tenths of them seen only once. The sample consisted of CD4+ or CD8+ T cells sorted from blood, taken in a trial of the OX40 agonist ivuxolimab. The receptors derive from an adult with an advanced solid tumor such as melanoma, head and neck, liver or kidney cancer.

The chain combines TRBV28 with TRBJ1-3, with TRBD1 matching 10 bases. The CDR3 loop spans 19 amino acids. Germline CDR1 MDHEN, CDR2 SYDVKM. Trimming removed 6 bases from V and 0 bases from J; junction bases left unmatched: 14. CDR3 nucleotide sequence: TGTGCCAGCAGAACCCCAATTGGGGACAGGGGCCTCTCTGGAAACACCATATATTTT. It yields the protein CASRTPIGDRGLSGNTIYF.

CDR3 loop: CASSLVGAATEAFF. The CDR3 nucleotides are TGTGCCAGCAGCTTAGTAGGGGCGGCCACTGAAGCTTTCTTT. The gene calls are TRBV7-2 and TRBJ1-1, with TRBD1 as a possible D gene (5 bases). The V and J ends lost 1 base and 4 bases respectively, with 10 bases between them. The CDR3 has 14 residues. Per germline, CDR1 SGHTA and CDR2 FQGNSA.

The chain joins TRBV5-4 to TRBJ2-5; tentatively, D is TRBD1 (5 bases). Germline V gives CDR1 SGHNT, CDR2 YYREEE (reference sequence). The CDR3 loop spans 13 amino acids. V lost 0 bases to trimming and J lost 5 bases, with 8 bases between them. CDR3 nucleotide sequence: TGTGCCAGCAGCTTGGCAGGGTTGGAGACCCAGTACTTC. Protein: CASSLAGLETQYF.

J is TRBJ2-1 and V is TRBV19, with 7 bases fitting TRBD2. Looked up from germline, CDR1 is LNHDA and CDR2 is SQIVND (reference sequence). V was pared by 2 bases and J by 4 bases, with 5 bases of the junction left unmatched. The CDR3 length is 15 residues. CDR3 DNA sequence: TGTGCCAGTAGTATATTGGAGCGGGGTTACAATGAGCAGTTCTTC. Its protein is CASSILERGYNEQFF.

This clone was counted once. The chain employs TRBV28 and TRBJ2-7, with D perhaps matching TRBD1 (6 bases). Germline V gene sequence: CDR1 MDHEN, CDR2 SYDVKM. CDR3 length: 13 amino acids. Between the trimmed V and J ends, which lost 5 bases and 3 bases, there was a span of 11 bases. The CDR3: CASSPSGHYEQYF. CDR3 nucleotides: TGTGCCAGCAGTCCCTCGGGACACTACGAGCAGTACTTC. Based on the CDR3 plus reference TRBV28 and TRBJ2-7, the full variable domain is DVKVTQSSRYLVKRTGEKVFLECVQDMDHENMFWYRQDPGLGLRLIYFSYDVKMKEKGDIPEGYSVSREKKERFSLILESASTNQTSMYLCASSPSGHYEQYFGPGTRLTVT.

This clone occurred once. This sequence joins TRBV7-2 and TRBJ2-7, with a tentative D call TRBD1 (5 bases). The CDR3 is 15 residues long. V lost 5 bases and J lost 2, with 16 bases in between. Looked up from germline, CDR1 is SGHTA and CDR2 is FQGNSA. CDR3 DNA sequence: TGTGCCAGCAGCCCAGCCGGGCAGGGTCCCTACGAGCAGTACTTC. Translation gives CASSPAGQGPYEQYF. The full variable domain, completed using reference TRBV7-2 and TRBJ2-7, is GAGVSQSPSNKVTEKGKDVELRCDPISGHTALYWYRQSLGQGLEFLIYFQGNSAPDKSGLPSDRFSAERTGGSVSTLTIQRTQQEDSAVYLCASSPAGQGPYEQYFGPGTRLTVT.

V usage is TRBV6-6 and J usage is TRBJ1-2; TRBD1 is a possible D gene (6 bases). The germline V gene encodes CDR1 MNHNY and CDR2 SVGAGI (reference sequence). V was shortened by 5 bases and J by 8 bases, with 18 bases between the two germline ends. The CDR3 runs 14 residues. In nucleotides, the CDR3 is TGTGCCAGCAGTCCCAGGTCAGGGGCGGGAGGCTACACCTTC. This encodes CASSPRSGAGGYTF.